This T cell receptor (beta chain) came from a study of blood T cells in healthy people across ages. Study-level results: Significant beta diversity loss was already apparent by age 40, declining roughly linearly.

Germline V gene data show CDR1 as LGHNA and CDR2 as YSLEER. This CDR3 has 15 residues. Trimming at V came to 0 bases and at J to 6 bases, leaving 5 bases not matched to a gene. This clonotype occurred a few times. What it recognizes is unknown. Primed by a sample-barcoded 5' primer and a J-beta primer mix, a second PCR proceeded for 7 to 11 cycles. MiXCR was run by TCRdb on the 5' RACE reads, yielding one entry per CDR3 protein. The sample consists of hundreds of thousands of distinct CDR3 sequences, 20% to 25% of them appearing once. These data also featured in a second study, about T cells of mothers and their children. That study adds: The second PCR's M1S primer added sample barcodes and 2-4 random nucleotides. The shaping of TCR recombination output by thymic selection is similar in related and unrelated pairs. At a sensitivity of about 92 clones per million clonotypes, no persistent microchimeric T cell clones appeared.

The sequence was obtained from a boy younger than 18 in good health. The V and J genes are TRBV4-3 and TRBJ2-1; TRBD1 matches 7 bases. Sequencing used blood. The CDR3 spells CASSQDRGSINEQFF. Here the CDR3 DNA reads TGCGCCAGCAGCCAAGACAGGGGGAGTATCAATGAGCAGTTCTTC.